This TCR beta chain is drawn from a study of cytomegalovirus exposure and HLA in healthy donors. V lost 4 bases, J lost 8 bases, and 13 bases stayed unmatched. The CDR3 loop spans 16 amino acids. CDR1 and CDR2 (germline): SGDLS, YYNGEE. Primers included in the PCR were 60 Vbeta and 13 Jbeta primers. TCRdb keeps only in-frame clones here, not all; method: immunoSEQ multiplex PCR. The repertoire consists of some 110,000 clones, with about 81% occurring once and the leading ten covering 1% to 1.5%. The sample holds one count of this clone. The chain couples TRBV9 to TRBJ1-4, with TRBD1 matching over 8 bases. The origin of this receptor is a man aged 30 to 39 in good health and CMV-seronegative. Sequenced material: PBMCs. CDR3 protein: CASSSETGGFREKLFF. CDR3 sequence (DNA): TGTGCCAGCAGCTCAGAAACAGGGGGTTTTCGGGAAAAACTGTTTTTT.